The 23 T cell receptor beta chains presented below share a single source sample, sequenced in a study of cytomegalovirus exposure and HLA in healthy donors. The PCR made use of 60 Vbeta and 13 Jbeta primers. Assay used: immunoSEQ multiplex PCR; TCRdb lists only in-frame clones, some missing. This table holds about 200,000 clones, more than 60% found once. Material for sequencing was PBMCs. These receptors all come from a girl aged 2 to 9 in good health and CMV-seronegative.

This clone appeared a few times. V and J are TRBV19 and TRBJ2-1, with TRBD1 matching 7 bases. The length of the CDR3 is 13 residues. With V trimmed by 10 bases and J by 3 bases, 6 bases remained unmatched. Germline CDR1 is LNHDA and CDR2 is SQIVND (reference sequence). CDR3 region: CAIRDSLYNEQFF. As DNA, the CDR3 is TGTGCCATCCGGGACAGTCTCTACAATGAGCAGTTCTTC.

The gene calls are TRBV5-8 and TRBJ2-3; 11 bases fit TRBD2. The germline V gene encodes CDR1 SGHTS and CDR2 YDEGEE. The CDR3 spans 15 residues. The ends lost 0 bases at V and 4 bases at J; junction bases unmatched: 1. CDR3 nucleotides: TGTGCCAGCAGCTTGGTAGCGGGAGGGCCAGATACGCAGTATTTT. This translates into CASSLVAGGPDTQYF. Full variable domain (remainder filled in from reference TRBV5-8 and TRBJ2-3): EAGVTQSPTHLIKTRGQQATLRCSPISGHTSVYWYQQALGLGLQFLLWYDEGEERNRGNFPPRFSGRQFPNYSSELNVNALELEDSALYLCASSLVAGGPDTQYFGPGTRLTVL.

Here the CDR3 DNA reads TGTGCCAGCAGTGTACTAGCGGGGGGGCCGCGCACCGGGGAGCTGTTTTTT. Its protein is CASSVLAGGPRTGELFF. This chain uses TRBV6-1 with TRBJ2-2, with TRBD2 matching over 13 bases. CDR1 is MNHNS and CDR2 is SASEGT in the germline V gene. V shed 4 bases, J shed 4 bases, and the junction held 6 bases outside the gene matches. This CDR3 comprises 17 residues.

The V call is TRBV5-4, the J call TRBJ2-1; D might be TRBD2 (6 bases). The CDR3 is made up of 14 amino acids. Trimming pared 4 bases from V and 4 bases from J, leaving 12 bases between. CDR1 and CDR2 (germline): SGHNT, YYREEE (reference sequence). The CDR3 loop reads CASSAGTAYNEQFF. In nucleotides, the CDR3 is TGTGCCAGCAGCGCAGGGACTGCTTACAATGAGCAGTTCTTC.

The chain combines TRBV15 with TRBJ2-3; TRBD2 aligns across 12 bases. V shed 7 bases and J 5 bases; nucleotides not matched to a gene: 4. Germline CDR1 reads LNHNV; CDR2 reads YYDKDF (reference sequence). The CDR3 is 14 amino acids. Here the CDR3 reads CATTLGLAGDTQYF. DNA of the CDR3: TGTGCCACCACTCTGGGACTAGCGGGAGATACGCAGTATTTT.

The chain carries TRBV10-3 and TRBJ1-1; TRBD1 aligns across 10 bases. Germline V lookup: CDR1 ENHRY, CDR2 SYGVKD. Trimming cost V 8 bases and J 10 bases; bases outside gene matches: 10. This CDR3 region has 13 residues. CDR3 sequence: CAIRLTGGERAFF. As DNA, the CDR3 is TGTGCCATCCGGCTGACAGGGGGCGAAAGAGCTTTCTTT.

The CDR3: CASRRQGMNTEAFF. CDR3 bases: TGTGCCAGCAGGAGACAGGGGATGAACACTGAAGCTTTCTTT. The chain links TRBV7-2 to TRBJ1-1; 8 bases fit TRBD1. Germline V lookup: CDR1 SGHTA, CDR2 FQGNSA. J was trimmed by 0 bases and V by 6 bases; bases with no gene match: 3. CDR3 length: 14 residues.

This clone was observed a single time. The CDR3 bases are TGTGCCAGCAGTCCACCCCCCCAGGGTGGAGAGACCCAGTACTTC. Its translation: CASSPPPQGGETQYF. V and J are TRBV2 and TRBJ2-5; TRBD1 is a possible D gene (5 bases). Germline CDR1 reads SNHLY; CDR2 reads FYNNEI. Trimming shortened V by 5 bases and J by 4 bases, and 17 bases separated the two germline ends. The CDR3 totals 15 residues. The variable domain in full, with the rest retrieved from reference TRBV2 and TRBJ2-5, is EPEVTQTPSHQVTQMGQEVILRCVPISNHLYFYWYRQILGQKVEFLVSFYNNEISEKSEIFDDQFSVERPDGSNFTLKIRSTKLEDSAMYFCASSPPPQGGETQYFGPGTRLLVL.

This clone was counted once. This chain links TRBV5-4 with TRBJ2-1; tentatively, D is TRBD1 (6 bases). Germline V CDR1 and CDR2: SGHNT, YYREEE (reference sequence). The CDR3 runs to 14 residues. Trimming stripped 0 bases from V and 8 bases from J, with 12 bases between. The CDR3 DNA sequence: TGTGCCAGCAGCTTGGTACAGGGCCCCCATGAGCAGTTCTTC. Encoded protein: CASSLVQGPHEQFF.

This clone was counted a single time. The chain combines TRBV5-1 with TRBJ2-1; 7 bases match TRBD2. CDR1 SGHRS and CDR2 YFSETQ come from the germline V gene. The CDR3 is 16 residues long. With 4 bases clipped from V and 2 bases from J, the junction kept 9 bases outside the gene matches. The CDR3 protein is CASSGGDGSPYNEQFF. The CDR3 bases are TGCGCCAGCAGCGGGGGGGACGGTAGTCCCTACAATGAGCAGTTCTTC.

The chain joins TRBV7-3 to TRBJ2-7, with 8 bases lining up with TRBD1. The V and J ends lost 3 bases and 4 bases, in that order; junction bases with no gene match: 5. The CDR3 is 14 amino acids. Germline CDR1 is SGHTA and CDR2 is FQGTGA. CDR3 sequence (DNA): TGTGCCAGCAGCTTCGGGACAGGAGATTACGAGCAGTACTTC. Its translation: CASSFGTGDYEQYF.

The V and J genes are TRBV5-1 and TRBJ2-1; 11 bases align to TRBD2. In germline, CDR1 is SGHRS, CDR2 YFSETQ. V was pared by 2 bases and J by 5 bases, with 3 bases of the junction left unmatched. The CDR3 runs to 15 residues. The CDR3 DNA reads TGCGCCAGCAGCTTTTCACTAGCGGGGGACAATGAGCAGTTCTTC. This codes for CASSFSLAGDNEQFF. The full variable domain, rest sourced from reference TRBV5-1 and TRBJ2-1, is KAGVTQTPRYLIKTRGQQVTLSCSPISGHRSVSWYQQTPGQGLQFLFEYFSETQRNKGNFPGRFSGRQFSNSRSEMNVSTLELGDSALYLCASSFSLAGDNEQFFGPGTRLTVL.

The CDR3 DNA is TGTGCCAGCGGGGGGATCTGGGGCGACAACTATGGCTACACCTTC. Amino acids: CASGGIWGDNYGYTF. The V and J genes are TRBV6-5 and TRBJ1-2, with D possibly being TRBD1 (5 bases). The V gene lost 8 bases and the J gene lost 2 bases, with 18 bases spanning the gap. Germline CDR1 reads MNHEY; CDR2 reads SVGAGI. The CDR3 is made up of 15 amino acids.

Points on this clone: In the same sample, other DNA sequences code for this CDR3. V is TRBV5-4 and J is TRBJ2-5; D might be TRBD2 (6 bases). Trimming stripped 1 base from V and 4 bases from J, with 8 bases between. The CDR3 runs to 13 residues. Germline CDR1 and CDR2: SGHNT and YYREEE (reference sequence). As DNA, the CDR3 is TGTGCCAGCAGCTTGCAGGGAGGAGAGACCCAGTACTTC. Translating it yields CASSLQGGETQYF.

CDR3 protein: CASSPGLAGNYEQYF. CDR3 bases: TGTGCCAGCAGCCCGGGACTAGCTGGGAACTACGAGCAGTACTTC. The chain recombines TRBV11-2 with TRBJ2-7, with 9 bases that match TRBD2. The CDR3 extends over 15 amino acids. Per germline, CDR1 SGHAT and CDR2 FQNNGV. The ends lost 5 bases at V and 3 bases at J; junction bases unmatched: 8.

V usage is TRBV5-1 and J usage is TRBJ1-2, with D unresolved. Per the germline V gene, CDR1 is SGHRS and CDR2 is YFSETQ. V was trimmed by 0 bases and J by 5 bases, leaving 5 bases between them. The CDR3 covers 12 residues. The CDR3 nucleotides are TGCGCCAGCAGCTTGGGAGTTTATGGCTACACCTTC. Protein: CASSLGVYGYTF.

This clone was detected a few times. V usage is TRBV27 and J usage is TRBJ1-1; TRBD1 is a possible D gene (5 bases). CDR1 and CDR2 from the germline V gene are MNHEY and SMNVEV (reference sequence). The germline V and J ends were trimmed by 3 bases and 1 base, with 9 bases remaining between them. CDR3 length: 14 residues. This chain's CDR3 is CASSFQGSNTEAFF. The CDR3 nucleotides are TGTGCCAGCAGTTTTCAGGGCTCGAACACTGAAGCTTTCTTT.

The genes are TRBV4-1 and TRBJ2-4; TRBD2 agrees at 13 bases. V dropped 0 bases and J dropped 8; count of bases not matched to a gene: 10. From germline, CDR1 is MGHRA and CDR2 YSYEKL. CDR3 size: 18 residues. The DNA of the CDR3 is TGCGCCAGCAGCCAAGATTTTACTAGCGGGGGGGGTGGATACATTCAGTACTTC. Its protein product is CASSQDFTSGGGGYIQYF.

The chain has TRBV6-1 and TRBJ2-7, with 9 bases identical to TRBD1. V lost 3 bases and J lost 2; bases outside the gene matches: 5. Germline lookup yields CDR1 MNHNS and CDR2 SASEGT. This CDR3 spans 15 amino acids. CDR3 in amino acids: CASSDGTGTPYEQYF. The DNA of the CDR3 is TGTGCCAGCAGTGATGGGACAGGGACCCCCTACGAGCAGTACTTC.

The V call is TRBV10-3, the J call TRBJ2-7, with TRBD1 as a possible D gene (6 bases). Trimming stripped 5 bases from V and 0 bases from J, with 14 bases between. Per the germline V gene, CDR1 is ENHRY and CDR2 is SYGVKD. The CDR3 is 15 amino acids. The CDR3 region has the DNA TGTGCCATCAGTAATACAGGGAGAAGCTCCTACGAGCAGTACTTC. It translates to CAISNTGRSSYEQYF.

V and J are TRBV4-1 and TRBJ1-2; 9 bases match TRBD1. The trim removed 3 bases at V and 3 bases at J, leaving 2 bases unmatched. The CDR3 totals 14 residues. Germline CDR1 is MGHRA and CDR2 is YSYEKL. CDR3 DNA: TGCGCCAGCAGCCAGAGGACAGGGGACTATGGCTACACCTTC. Translation: CASSQRTGDYGYTF.

J is TRBJ1-5 and V is TRBV27; D not resolved. This CDR3 has 15 residues. The ends were cut back, 6 bases at V and 0 bases at J, with 12 bases in the middle. Looked up from germline, CDR1 is MNHEY and CDR2 is SMNVEV (reference sequence). The CDR3 protein is CASSLGGYSNQPQHF. Here the CDR3 DNA reads TGTGCCAGCAGCTTAGGAGGTTATAGCAATCAGCCCCAGCATTTT.

The V call is TRBV6-1, the J call TRBJ1-5; 7 nucleotides match TRBD1. V lost 2 bases to trimming and J lost 0 bases; unmatched junction nucleotides: 1. The CDR3 is 15 amino acids. Germline lookup yields CDR1 MNHNS and CDR2 SASEGT. CDR3 coding DNA: TGTGCCAGCAGTGAAAGACAGGGTAGCAATCAGCCCCAGCATTTT. It encodes CASSERQGSNQPQHF.